A single sample gave rise to the 31 T cell receptor beta chains below, sequenced in a study of T cell repertoires in cytomegalovirus infection. TCRdb analysed the reads with MiXCR anew, one entry per CDR3 protein. The table shows about 300,000 distinct CDR3 sequences, with about 26% occurring only once. The sequenced sample was PBMCs. The receptor source for this set is a human donor in good health (CMV status not recorded). Some clones in this sample may be carry-over from other donors' samples.

This clonotype has a count of ten or more. The rearrangement joins TRBV6-1 to TRBJ2-5; D might be TRBD1 (5 bases). CDR1 MNHNS and CDR2 SASEGT come from the germline V gene. CDR3 length: 14 amino acids. Trimming removed 5 bases at V and 5 bases at J, with 15 bases between. Here the CDR3 DNA reads TGTGCCAGCAGTCCACTCGGGCCAGGGGAGACCCAGTACTTC. This codes for CASSPLGPGETQYF.

The rearrangement links TRBV27 to TRBJ2-5; no clear D. The CDR3 length is 13 residues. V was clipped by 5 bases and J by 5 bases, with 12 bases between them. Germline V gene sequence: CDR1 MNHEY, CDR2 SMNVEV (reference sequence). The CDR3 DNA follows: TGTGCCAGCAGTCTACACGGCCGGGAGACCCAGTACTTC. This translates into CASSLHGRETQYF.

This clonotype was counted many times. The CDR3 is CASSPVGQNTEAFF. In DNA form, the CDR3 reads TGTGCCAGCAGCCCAGTCGGCCAGAACACTGAAGCTTTCTTT. The chain joins TRBV7-8 to TRBJ1-1, with unresolved D. The CDR3 is 14 residues long. V was shortened by 5 bases and J by 1 base, with 11 bases between the two germline ends. The germline V gene encodes CDR1 SGHVS and CDR2 FQNEAQ.

V gene TRBV28 combines with J gene TRBJ1-5; D is unclear. CDR1 is MDHEN, CDR2 SYDVKM, per germline. The ends were cut back, 1 base at V and 7 bases at J, with 11 bases in the middle. This CDR3 contains 14 residues. The DNA for the CDR3 is TGTGCCAGCAGTTTATTCCCCCCACGGCAGCCCCAGCATTTT. Translation gives CASSLFPPRQPQHF.

The chain combines TRBV29-1 with TRBJ2-7; D is uncertain. CDR1 SQVTM and CDR2 ANQGSEA come from the germline V gene. Trimming shortened V by 6 bases and J by 3 bases, and 12 bases separated the two germline ends. The length of the CDR3 is 12 residues. CDR3 in amino acids: CSVAGILYEQYF. CDR3 DNA sequence: TGCAGCGTCGCCGGAATTCTCTACGAGCAGTACTTC.

As regards this clonotype: Here the CDR3 omits its conserved ending phenylalanine or tryptophan, so a read error is the likely source. The rearrangement joins TRBV4-3 to TRBJ1-1, with 8 bases fitting TRBD1. Trimming at V came to 0 bases and at J to 11 bases, leaving 8 bases not matched to a gene. In germline, CDR1 is LGHNA, CDR2 YSLEER. The CDR3 covers 14 residues. The CDR3 bases are TGCGCCAGCAGCCAAGAACGGACAGGGCAGAATGCTTTCTCT. It is translated as CASSQERTGQNAFS.

A word on this clonotype: This CDR3 is missing its conserved last phenylalanine or tryptophan, likely due to a read error. No DNA is shown, since the ends of the CDR3 on it are uncertain; the CDR3 is the one TCRdb lists. The chain combines TRBV7-2 with TRBJ2-7; TRBD2, the D gene given by the table, was not confirmed from the DNA. Both ends counted, the CDR3 spans 11 residues. Germline V lookup: CDR1 SGHTA, CDR2 FQGNSA. This chain's CDR3 is CASSYGGRAPI.

This clonotype was seen many times. The rearrangement links TRBV7-2 to TRBJ2-3, with D tentatively TRBD2 (5 bases). Germline V CDR1 and CDR2: SGHTA, FQGNSA. The CDR3 is 14 amino acids. Deletions cut 0 bases from V and 6 bases from J, with 10 bases between. CDR3 amino acids: CASSLAGAVDTQYF. The CDR3, as DNA: TGTGCCAGCAGCTTAGCGGGAGCAGTCGATACGCAGTATTTT.

The rearrangement uses TRBV3-1 and TRBJ2-1; D not resolved. The CDR3 has 16 residues. The V gene's germline CDR1 is LGHDT and CDR2 YNNKEL (reference sequence). V was shortened by 4 bases and J by 2 bases, with 15 bases between the two germline ends. The CDR3 loop is CASSPYGTVTYNEQFF. Written as DNA, the CDR3 is TGTGCCAGCAGCCCCTATGGCACTGTTACCTACAATGAGCAGTTCTTC.

The V and J genes are TRBV27 and TRBJ1-2; D not certain. This CDR3 spans 17 amino acids. CDR1 is MNHEY, CDR2 SMNVEV, per germline (reference sequence). V dropped 2 bases and J dropped 2 bases, with 18 bases sitting between them. The CDR3 sequence: CASSLRLSGRQNYGYTF. The CDR3, as DNA: TGTGCCAGCAGTTTAAGATTGTCAGGACGGCAAAACTATGGCTACACCTTC.

This clonotype was detected a few times. The rearrangement uses TRBV2 and TRBJ1-2; D unresolved. This CDR3 has 12 amino acids. Germline V gene data show CDR1 as SNHLY and CDR2 as FYNNEI. V was cut by 7 bases and J by 13 bases, with 19 bases left in between. CDR3 sequence (DNA): TGTGCCAGCATTACTGGGGTCTCCCCCTCCACCTTC. Its translation: CASITGVSPSTF. Drawing the rest from reference TRBV2 and TRBJ1-2, the complete variable domain is EPEVTQTPSHQVTQMGQEVILRCVPISNHLYFYWYRQILGQKVEFLVSFYNNEISEKSEIFDDQFSVERPDGSNFTLKIRSTKLEDSAMYFCASITGVSPSTFGSGTRLTVV.

This rearrangement joins TRBV11-2 to TRBJ2-5, with D perhaps given as TRBD1 or TRBD2 (5 bases each). Germline V gene sequence: CDR1 SGHAT, CDR2 FQNNGV. The CDR3 loop spans 15 amino acids. V gave up 0 bases and J gave up 4 bases, with 12 bases separating them. CDR3 residues: CASSLDGDRGETQYF. CDR3 nucleotides: TGTGCCAGCAGCTTAGATGGGGACCGCGGAGAGACCCAGTACTTC.

The rearrangement joins TRBV4-2 to TRBJ2-2, with 8 bases identical to TRBD2. J lost 3 bases, V lost 1 base, and 7 bases had no gene match. Per the germline V gene, CDR1 is LGHNA and CDR2 is YNFKEQ. CDR3 length: 17 residues. The CDR3 spells CASSQGTAGGDTGELFF. Written as DNA, the CDR3 is TGTGCCAGCAGCCAAGGGACGGCCGGGGGGGACACCGGGGAGCTGTTTTTT.

The genes are TRBV28 and TRBJ2-7, with unresolved D. Trimming shortened V by 6 bases and J by 5 bases, and 17 bases separated the two germline ends. The CDR3 runs to 14 residues. Germline assignment: CDR1 MDHEN and CDR2 SYDVKM. The CDR3 DNA is TGTGCCAGCAGCTTGGACGTCAGTGGCCACGAGCAGTACTTC. Protein sequence: CASSLDVSGHEQYF. Based on the CDR3 plus reference TRBV28 and TRBJ2-7, the full variable domain is DVKVTQSSRYLVKRTGEKVFLECVQDMDHENMFWYRQDPGLGLRLIYFSYDVKMKEKGDIPEGYSVSREKKERFSLILESASTNQTSMYLCASSLDVSGHEQYFGPGTRLTVT.

This chain connects TRBV28 to TRBJ1-5; D possibly corresponds to TRBD1 (5 bases). V was trimmed by 5 bases and J by 7 bases, leaving 12 bases between them. The CDR3 has 13 residues. Germline V CDR1 and CDR2: MDHEN, SYDVKM. The CDR3 sequence: CASSLLGEQPQHF. The CDR3 DNA reads as TGTGCCAGCAGTCTACTGGGGGAGCAGCCCCAGCATTTT.

The chain is built from TRBV4-3 and TRBJ1-1; 8 positions match TRBD1. CDR1 is LGHNA and CDR2 is YSLEER in the germline V gene. After removal of 3 bases from V and 3 bases from J, the junction contained 6 bases not matched to a gene. This CDR3 is 15 amino acids long. The CDR3 DNA reads TGCGCCAGCAGCCACGCAGGGGGCAGGGACACTGAAGCTTTCTTT. Amino acids: CASSHAGGRDTEAFF.

This clonotype was seen at least ten times. J is TRBJ1-6 and V is TRBV7-6; weak D call: TRBD1 (5 bases). In germline, CDR1 is SGHVS, CDR2 FNYEAQ. The CDR3 has 15 residues. V dropped 0 bases and J dropped 6 bases, with 9 bases sitting between them. The CDR3 region is CASSLAQAPNSPLHF. For the CDR3, the DNA is TGTGCCAGCAGCTTAGCACAGGCTCCTAATTCACCCCTCCACTTT.

In its sample, this clonotype was seen a few times. The chain combines TRBV6-1 with TRBJ2-4, with 9 bases that match TRBD1. Unmatched junction bases numbered 16, after V lost 4 bases and J lost 0 bases. Germline V gene sequence: CDR1 MNHNS, CDR2 SASEGT. The CDR3 length is 20 residues. CDR3 in amino acids: CASSARTMIDRGSAKNIQYF. CDR3 in DNA: TGTGCCAGCAGTGCGCGGACGATGATAGACAGGGGGTCAGCCAAAAACATTCAGTACTTC.

For this clonotype: Since a much larger clone is just one base distant, this may be a read error. The chain has TRBV7-3 and TRBJ2-1; D ambiguous. The CDR3 is 13 amino acids. The germline V gene encodes CDR1 SGHTA and CDR2 FQGTGA. V lost 3 bases and J lost 9, with 12 bases in between. CDR3 sequence: CASSLNRTSEQFF. DNA of the CDR3: TGTGCCAGCAGCTTGAACCGCACGAGTGAGCAGTTCTTC.

In its sample, this clonotype was seen a few times. The chain uses TRBV4-1 and TRBJ2-2; D unclear. The CDR3 extends over 14 amino acids. CDR1 and CDR2 (germline): MGHRA, YSYEKL. Trimming stripped 1 base from V and 2 bases from J, with 5 bases between. The CDR3 region is CASSQARNTGELFF. Here the CDR3 DNA reads TGCGCCAGCAGCCAAGCTCGAAACACCGGGGAGCTGTTTTTT.

The chain employs TRBV7-2 and TRBJ2-7, with no clear D. This CDR3 has 13 residues. V gave up 5 bases and J gave up 2 bases, with 10 bases separating them. The germline gives CDR1 SGHTA, CDR2 FQGNSA. Written as DNA, the CDR3 is TGTGCCAGCAGCGATATGGGTACCTACGAGCAGTACTTC. It codes for CASSDMGTYEQYF. Together with reference TRBV7-2 and TRBJ2-7, the CDR3 gives the full variable domain: GAGVSQSPSNKVTEKGKDVELRCDPISGHTALYWYRQSLGQGLEFLIYFQGNSAPDKSGLPSDRFSAERTGGSVSTLTIQRTQQEDSAVYLCASSDMGTYEQYFGPGTRLTVT.

The chain couples TRBV28 to TRBJ2-7, with TRBD1 matching 7 bases. The CDR3 runs to 16 residues. The V gene end was trimmed by 5 bases and the J gene end by 3 bases; junction bases not matched to a gene: 13. The germline V gene encodes CDR1 MDHEN and CDR2 SYDVKM. The CDR3 DNA sequence: TGTGCCAGCAGTAGGGAGAGGGGGCGGATTATCTACGAGCAGTACTTC. Protein sequence: CASSRERGRIIYEQYF.

This clonotype came up many times. The J gene is TRBJ1-1, the V gene TRBV7-2; TRBD1 might be the D (6 bases). The CDR3 extends over 15 amino acids. Trimming left V 5 bases short and J 0 bases short, with 13 bases between. From germline, CDR1 is SGHTA and CDR2 FQGNSA. CDR3 loop: CASSKRQAMNTEAFF. For the CDR3, the DNA is TGTGCCAGCAGCAAACGACAGGCGATGAACACTGAAGCTTTCTTT.

This clonotype was seen a few times. The chain recombines TRBV6-1 with TRBJ2-7; 7 bases line up with TRBD1. In germline, CDR1 is MNHNS, CDR2 SASEGT. V was clipped by 7 bases and J by 4 bases; unmatched bases: 7. The CDR3 runs to 13 residues. CDR3: CASKRQGTYEQYF. The CDR3 DNA is TGTGCCAGCAAAAGACAGGGAACTTACGAGCAGTACTTC.

This clonotype has a count of ten or more. The rearrangement uses TRBV7-2 and TRBJ2-1; D may correspond to TRBD1 or TRBD2 (5 bases each). Germline-derived CDR1 and CDR2 are SGHTA and FQGNSA. V was pared by 3 bases and J by 8 bases, with 17 bases between. The CDR3 loop spans 15 amino acids. CDR3 sequence (DNA): TGTGCCAGCAGCTTTAGGGACCCCGGGCCATATGAGCAGTTCTTC. This gives the protein CASSFRDPGPYEQFF.

This clonotype was seen a few times. The chain is built from TRBV29-1 and TRBJ2-1; D might be TRBD2 (5 bases). The CDR3 covers 12 residues. V lost 3 bases and J 8 bases, leaving 11 bases between the germline ends. Germline V gene sequence: CDR1 SQVTM, CDR2 ANQGSEA. CDR3 protein: CSVDGDLDEQFF. CDR3 bases: TGCAGCGTTGACGGGGATCTGGATGAGCAGTTCTTC.

This clonotype was counted only a few times. The V call is TRBV6-2 or TRBV6-3, the J call TRBJ1-2, with a weak D call TRBD1 (5 bases). V lost 2 bases to trimming and J lost 3 bases, with 16 bases between them. The CDR3 covers 16 residues. From germline, CDR1 is MNHEY and CDR2 SVGEGT. The CDR3 loop is CASSYPPGRDYYGYTF. CDR3 nucleotide sequence: TGTGCCAGCAGTTACCCCCCTGGGAGGGACTACTATGGCTACACCTTC.

This clonotype was seen a handful of times. The V call is TRBV7-2, the J call TRBJ2-7; possible D gene TRBD2, 6 bases. Trimming removed 6 bases from V and 0 bases from J, with 15 bases in between. The CDR3 loop spans 15 amino acids. CDR1 is SGHTA, CDR2 FQGNSA, per germline. CDR3: CASSLDGSSSYEQYF. The CDR3 bases are TGTGCCAGCAGTCTAGACGGGAGCTCCTCCTACGAGCAGTACTTC.

CDR3 sequence reads: CASSPRTGLNEKLFF. The CDR3 DNA follows: TGTGCCAGCAGTCCACGGACAGGACTGAATGAAAAACTGTTTTTT. This chain connects TRBV12-3 or TRBV12-4 to TRBJ1-4; 7 bases fit TRBD1. The V and J ends lost 5 bases and 5 bases, in that order; junction bases with no gene match: 8. This CDR3 comprises 15 residues.

The chain carries TRBV28 and TRBJ2-2; TRBD2 might be the D (7 bases). This CDR3 region has 14 residues. V was trimmed by 10 bases and J by 4 bases, leaving 16 bases between them. CDR1 and CDR2 (germline): MDHEN, SYDVKM. CDR3: CATEGGLSTGELFF. In DNA, the CDR3 is TGTGCCACTGAGGGGGGGCTAAGCACCGGGGAGCTGTTTTTT.

J is TRBJ1-4 and V is TRBV28; perhaps TRBD1 as D (5 bases). V dropped 3 bases and J dropped 7 bases, with 12 bases sitting between them. Looked up from germline, CDR1 is MDHEN and CDR2 is SYDVKM. The length of the CDR3 is 14 residues. As DNA, the CDR3 is TGTGCCAGCAGTTTTGGGTCAGGGTTTGAAAAACTGTTTTTT. Encoded protein: CASSFGSGFEKLFF. Full variable domain (missing parts from reference TRBV28 and TRBJ1-4): DVKVTQSSRYLVKRTGEKVFLECVQDMDHENMFWYRQDPGLGLRLIYFSYDVKMKEKGDIPEGYSVSREKKERFSLILESASTNQTSMYLCASSFGSGFEKLFFGSGTQLSVL.